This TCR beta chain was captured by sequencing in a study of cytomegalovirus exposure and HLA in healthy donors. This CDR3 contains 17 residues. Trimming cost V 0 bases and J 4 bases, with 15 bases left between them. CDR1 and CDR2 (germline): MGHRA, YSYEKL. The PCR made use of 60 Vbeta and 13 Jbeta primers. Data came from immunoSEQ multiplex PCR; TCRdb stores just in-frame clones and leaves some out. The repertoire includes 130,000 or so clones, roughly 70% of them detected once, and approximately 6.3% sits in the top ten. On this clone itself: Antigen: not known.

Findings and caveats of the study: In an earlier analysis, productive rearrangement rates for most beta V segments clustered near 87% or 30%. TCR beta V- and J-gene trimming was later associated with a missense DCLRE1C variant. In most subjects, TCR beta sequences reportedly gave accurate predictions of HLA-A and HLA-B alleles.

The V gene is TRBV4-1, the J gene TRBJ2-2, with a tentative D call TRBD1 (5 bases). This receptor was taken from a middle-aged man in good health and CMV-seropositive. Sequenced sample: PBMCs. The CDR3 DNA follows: TGCGCCAGCAGCCAAGACTGGACCAGGGTGGGCACCGGGGAGCTGTTTTTT. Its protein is CASSQDWTRVGTGELFF.